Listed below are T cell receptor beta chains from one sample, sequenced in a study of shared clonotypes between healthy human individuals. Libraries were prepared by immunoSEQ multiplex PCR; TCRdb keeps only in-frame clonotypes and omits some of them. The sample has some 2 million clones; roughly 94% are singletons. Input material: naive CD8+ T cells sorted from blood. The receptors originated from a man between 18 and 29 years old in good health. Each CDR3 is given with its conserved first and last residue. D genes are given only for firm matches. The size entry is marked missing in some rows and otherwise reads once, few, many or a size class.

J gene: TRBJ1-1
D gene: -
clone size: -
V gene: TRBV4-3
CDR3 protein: CASSQAEGINTEAFF
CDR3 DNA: TGCGCCAGCAGCCAAGCGGAAGGGATAAACACTGAAGCTTTCTTT

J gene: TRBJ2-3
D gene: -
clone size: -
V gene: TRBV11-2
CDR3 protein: CASSPPGPYHPDTQYF
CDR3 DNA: TGTGCCAGCAGCCCACCGGGCCCCTACCATCCAGATACGCAGTATTTT

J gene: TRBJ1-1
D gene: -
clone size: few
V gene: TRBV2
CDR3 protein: CATETGNTEAFF
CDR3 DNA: TGTGCCACCGAAACAGGGAACACTGAAGCTTTCTTT

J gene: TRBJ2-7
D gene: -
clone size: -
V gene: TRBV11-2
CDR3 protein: CASSSQGYEQYF
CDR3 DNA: TGTGCCAGCAGCTCACAGGGCTACGAGCAGTACTTC

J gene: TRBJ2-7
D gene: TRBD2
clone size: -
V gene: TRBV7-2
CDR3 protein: CASSLEGYVAGLLYEQYF
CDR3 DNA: TGTGCCAGCAGCTTAGAAGGATATGTAGCGGGACTACTTTACGAGCAGTACTTC

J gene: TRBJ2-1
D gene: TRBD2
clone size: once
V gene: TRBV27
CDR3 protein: CASSERLAGYYNEQFF
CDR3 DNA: TGTGCCAGCAGTGAACGACTAGCGGGATACTACAATGAGCAGTTCTTC

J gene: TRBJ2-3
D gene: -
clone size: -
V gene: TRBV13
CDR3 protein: CASSPGVWDTQYF
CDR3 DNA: TGTGCCAGCAGCCCCGGGGTTTGGGATACGCAGTATTTT

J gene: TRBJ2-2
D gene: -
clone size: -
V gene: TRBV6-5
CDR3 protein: CASSYFQGGTGELFF
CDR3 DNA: TGTGCCAGCAGTTACTTTCAGGGAGGCACCGGGGAGCTGTTTTTT

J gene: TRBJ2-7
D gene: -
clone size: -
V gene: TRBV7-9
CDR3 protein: CASSQTKDRPYEQYF
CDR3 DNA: TGTGCCAGCAGCCAGACCAAAGACAGGCCCTACGAGCAGTACTTC

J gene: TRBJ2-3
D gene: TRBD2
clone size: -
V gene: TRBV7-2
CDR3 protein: CASSMTSGGADTQYF
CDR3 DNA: TGTGCCAGCAGCATGACTAGCGGGGGAGCGGATACGCAGTATTTT

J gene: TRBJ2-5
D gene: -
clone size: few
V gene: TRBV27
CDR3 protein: CASSLGVPGTQYF
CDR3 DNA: TGTGCCAGCAGTTTGGGTGTTCCAGGGACCCAGTACTTC

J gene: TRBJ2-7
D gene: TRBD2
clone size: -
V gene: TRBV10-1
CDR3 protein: CASSEASGRLYEQYF
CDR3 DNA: TGCGCCAGCAGTGAGGCTAGCGGGAGACTCTACGAGCAGTACTTC

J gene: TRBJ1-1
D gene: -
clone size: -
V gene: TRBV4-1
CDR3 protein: CASSQDPSWGSEAFF
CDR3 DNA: TGCGCCAGCAGCCAAGATCCTAGTTGGGGAAGTGAAGCTTTCTTT

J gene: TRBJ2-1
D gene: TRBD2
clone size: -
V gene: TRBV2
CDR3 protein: CASISAGDSYNEQFF
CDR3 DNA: TGTGCCAGCATCTCAGCGGGAGACTCCTACAATGAGCAGTTCTTC

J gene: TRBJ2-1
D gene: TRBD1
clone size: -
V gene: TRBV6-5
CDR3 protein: CASSYSGTGEANEQFF
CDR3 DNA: TGTGCCAGCAGTTACTCCGGGACAGGGGAAGCGAATGAGCAGTTCTTC

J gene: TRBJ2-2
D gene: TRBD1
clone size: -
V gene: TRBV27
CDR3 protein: CASSFIGTANTGELFF
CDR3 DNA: TGTGCCAGCAGTTTCATTGGGACAGCCAACACCGGGGAGCTGTTTTTT

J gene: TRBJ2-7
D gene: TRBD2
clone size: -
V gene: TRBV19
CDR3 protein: CASSPGLDGYEQYF
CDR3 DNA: TGTGCCAGTAGTCCGGGACTAGATGGCTACGAGCAGTACTTC

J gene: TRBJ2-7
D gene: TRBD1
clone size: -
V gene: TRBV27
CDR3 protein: CASTRTGTGDEQYF
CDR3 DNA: TGTGCCAGCACCCGGACAGGGACGGGCGACGAGCAGTACTTC

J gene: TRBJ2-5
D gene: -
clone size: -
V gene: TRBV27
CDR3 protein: CASSEGKTYTYQETQYF
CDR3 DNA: TGTGCCAGCAGCGAAGGGAAGACCTACACTTACCAAGAGACCCAGTACTTC

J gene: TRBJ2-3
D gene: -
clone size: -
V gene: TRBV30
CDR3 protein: CAWSLRGVTDTQYF
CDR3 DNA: TGTGCCTGGAGCCTCAGGGGGGTCACAGATACGCAGTATTTT

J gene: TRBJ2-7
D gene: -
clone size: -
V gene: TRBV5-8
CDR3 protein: CASSLRGDSFGTYEQYF
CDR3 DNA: TGTGCCAGCAGCTTGAGGGGGGACAGTTTCGGTACCTACGAGCAGTACTTC

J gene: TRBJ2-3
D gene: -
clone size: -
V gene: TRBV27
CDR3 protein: CASSLSVGYDSSTDTQYF
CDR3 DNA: TGTGCCAGCAGTTTATCGGTAGGGTACGACTCTAGCACAGATACGCAGTATTTT

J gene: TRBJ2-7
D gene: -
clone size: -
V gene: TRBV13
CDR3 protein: CASSSWDARAYEQYF
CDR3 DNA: TGTGCCAGCAGCTCCTGGGACGCTCGGGCCTACGAGCAGTACTTC

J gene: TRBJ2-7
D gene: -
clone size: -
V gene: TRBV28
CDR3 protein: CASSKTGSSYEQYF
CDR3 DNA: TGTGCCAGCTCTAAAACCGGGTCCTCCTACGAGCAGTACTTC

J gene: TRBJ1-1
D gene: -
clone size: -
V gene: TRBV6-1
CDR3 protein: CASKGIMNTEAFF
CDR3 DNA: TGTGCCAGCAAAGGGATCATGAACACTGAAGCTTTCTTT

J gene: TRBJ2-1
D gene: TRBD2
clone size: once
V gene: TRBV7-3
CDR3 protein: CASSSNRDYYNEQFF
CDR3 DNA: TGTGCCAGCAGCTCGAACCGGGACTACTACAATGAGCAGTTCTTC

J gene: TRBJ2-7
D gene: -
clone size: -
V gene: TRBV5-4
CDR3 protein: CASSLDQNSFSYEQYF
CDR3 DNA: TGTGCCAGCAGCTTGGATCAGAATTCTTTTTCCTACGAGCAGTACTTC

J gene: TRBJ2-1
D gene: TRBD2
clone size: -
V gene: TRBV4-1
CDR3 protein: CASSRLQREYNEQFF
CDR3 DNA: TGCGCCAGCAGCCGCCTGCAGCGGGAGTACAATGAGCAGTTCTTC

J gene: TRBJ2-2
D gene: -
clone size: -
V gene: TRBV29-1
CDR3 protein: CSASRPGTGELFF
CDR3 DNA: TGCAGCGCTTCACGTCCGGGCACCGGGGAGCTGTTTTTT

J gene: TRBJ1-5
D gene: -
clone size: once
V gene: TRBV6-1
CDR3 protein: CASSEDLGGGNQPQHF
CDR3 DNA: TGTGCCAGCAGTGAAGATCTAGGCGGGGGCAATCAGCCCCAGCATTTT

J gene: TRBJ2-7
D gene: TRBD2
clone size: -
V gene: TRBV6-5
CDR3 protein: CASSYSGSGMVEQYF
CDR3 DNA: TGTGCCAGCAGTTACTCGGGTAGCGGGATGGTCGAGCAGTACTTC

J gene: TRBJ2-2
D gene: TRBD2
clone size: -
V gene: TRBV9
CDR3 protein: CASSRGTSGSFAGELFF
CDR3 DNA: TGTGCCAGCAGCCGGGGGACTAGCGGGAGTTTTGCCGGGGAGCTGTTTTTT

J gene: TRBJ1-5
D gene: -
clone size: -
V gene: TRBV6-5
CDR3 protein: CASSVGAESNQPQHF
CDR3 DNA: TGTGCCAGCAGTGTCGGGGCAGAGAGCAATCAGCCCCAGCATTTT

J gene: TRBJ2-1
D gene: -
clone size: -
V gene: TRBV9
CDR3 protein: CASSPGLSNEQFF
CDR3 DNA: TGTGCCAGCAGCCCCGGACTAAGCAATGAGCAGTTCTTC

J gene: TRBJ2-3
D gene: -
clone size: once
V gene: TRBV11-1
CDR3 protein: CASSFRGFTEADTQYF
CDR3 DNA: TGTGCCAGCAGCTTTAGGGGGTTTACAGAGGCAGATACGCAGTATTTT

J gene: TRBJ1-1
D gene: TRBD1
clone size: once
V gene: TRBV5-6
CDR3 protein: CASSKQGWTEAFF
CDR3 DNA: TGTGCCAGCAGCAAACAGGGGTGGACTGAAGCTTTCTTT

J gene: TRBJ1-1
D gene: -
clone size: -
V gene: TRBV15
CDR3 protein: CATADRLNTEAFF
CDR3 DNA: TGTGCCACCGCTGACAGGTTGAACACTGAAGCTTTCTTT

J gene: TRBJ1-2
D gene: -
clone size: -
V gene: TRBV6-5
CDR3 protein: CASSYEITGNYGYTF
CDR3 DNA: TGTGCCAGCAGTTACGAAATCACAGGGAACTATGGCTACACCTTC

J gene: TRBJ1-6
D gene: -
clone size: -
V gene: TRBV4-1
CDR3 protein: CASSQDLAPLHF
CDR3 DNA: TGCGCCAGCAGCCAAGACCTAGCACCCCTCCACTTT

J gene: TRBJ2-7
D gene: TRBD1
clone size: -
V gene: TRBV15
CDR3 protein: CATSAGTGVLSYEQYF
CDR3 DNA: TGTGCCACCAGCGCCGGGACAGGGGTCCTCTCCTACGAGCAGTACTTC